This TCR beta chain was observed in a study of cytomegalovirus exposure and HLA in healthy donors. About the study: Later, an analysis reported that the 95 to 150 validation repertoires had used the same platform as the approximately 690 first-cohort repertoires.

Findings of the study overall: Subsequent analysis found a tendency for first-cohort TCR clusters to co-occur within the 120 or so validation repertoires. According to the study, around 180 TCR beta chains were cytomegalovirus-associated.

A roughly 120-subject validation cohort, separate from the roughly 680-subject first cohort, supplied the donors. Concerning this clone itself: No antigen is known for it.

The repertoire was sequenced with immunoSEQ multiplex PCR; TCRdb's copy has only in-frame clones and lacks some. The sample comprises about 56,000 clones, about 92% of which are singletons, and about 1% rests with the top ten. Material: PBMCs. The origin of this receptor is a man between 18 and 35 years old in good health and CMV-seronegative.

The CDR3 DNA reads TGTGCCAGCAGTTTCACGGAGCGGCAGCCCCAGCATTTT. Protein: CASSFTERQPQHF. The gene calls are TRBV28 and TRBJ1-5; D unresolved. The CDR3 consists of 13 residues. Germline assignment: CDR1 MDHEN and CDR2 SYDVKM. The V end lost 3 bases, the J end lost 7 bases, and 10 bases lay between the germline ends.